The clone carrying this T cell receptor (beta chain) was picked up many times. J was trimmed by 3 bases and V by 5 bases; bases with no gene match: 7. The CDR3 has 15 residues. Germline V gene data show CDR1 as SGHNT and CDR2 as YENEEA. This sample stems from a study of blood T cell repertoires in COVID-19. Study at large: Italy, Spain and the United States were the sources of the convalescent and acute COVID-19 samples. PBMCs, B-cell-depleted T cells, or T cells provided the cDNA or gDNA that made up the material.

Original analysis: Amplification from reference gene primers served as the basis for estimated nucleated cell counts. Produced via immunoSEQ multiplex PCR; TCRdb's table is partial and in-frame only. Clone size and the V and J calls come from that table; the DNA yielded D and trimming. The sample includes more than 90,000 clones, approximately 85% of them seen just once. This rearrangement joins TRBV11-3 to TRBJ2-1; 7 bases fit TRBD1. The material sequenced was peripheral blood. The TCR was taken from a man aged 35-49 years with acute or convalescent COVID-19. The CDR3 sequence is CASSTSGDSYNEQFF. The CDR3 DNA reads TGTGCCAGCAGCACTAGTGGGGACAGCTACAATGAGCAGTTCTTC.